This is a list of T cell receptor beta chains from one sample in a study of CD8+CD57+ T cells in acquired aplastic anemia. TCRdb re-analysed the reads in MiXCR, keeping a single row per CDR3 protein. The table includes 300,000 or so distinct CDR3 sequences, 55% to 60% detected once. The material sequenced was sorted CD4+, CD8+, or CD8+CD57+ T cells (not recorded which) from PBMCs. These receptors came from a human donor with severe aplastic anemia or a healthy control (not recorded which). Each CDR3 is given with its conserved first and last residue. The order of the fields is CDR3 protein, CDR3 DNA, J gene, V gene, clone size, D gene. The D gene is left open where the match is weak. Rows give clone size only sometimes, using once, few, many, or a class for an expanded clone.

CDR3aa: CASSQAAQISYEQYF
CDR3nt: TGCGCCAGCAGCCAAGCTGCACAGATTTCCTACGAGCAGTACTTC
j_gene: TRBJ2-7
v_gene: TRBV4-3
abundance: .
d_gene: .

CDR3aa: CATSDRVTQYF
CDR3nt: TGTGCCACCAGTGATCGGGTGACCCAGTACTTC
j_gene: TRBJ2-5
v_gene: TRBV24-1
abundance: .
d_gene: .

CDR3aa: CASSRPRDTDTQYF
CDR3nt: TGCGCCAGCAGCCGACCGAGGGACACAGATACGCAGTATTTT
j_gene: TRBJ2-3
v_gene: TRBV5-1
abundance: many
d_gene: .

CDR3aa: CASSDRGLAGELFF
CDR3nt: TGTGCCAGTAGTGACAGGGGGCTGGCCGGGGAGCTGTTTTTT
j_gene: TRBJ2-2
v_gene: TRBV13
abundance: .
d_gene: TRBD1

CDR3aa: CASSLIPGQGAAGYTF
CDR3nt: TGTGCCAGCAGCCTAATTCCGGGACAGGGGGCTGCCGGCTACACCTTC
j_gene: TRBJ1-2
v_gene: TRBV9
abundance: many
d_gene: TRBD1

CDR3aa: CASSPSDRGDNEQFF
CDR3nt: TGTGCCAGCAGCCCTTCGGACAGGGGGGACAATGAGCAGTTCTTC
j_gene: TRBJ2-1
v_gene: TRBV7-3
abundance: .
d_gene: TRBD1

CDR3aa: CATSSRRQVSGNTIYF
CDR3nt: TGTGCCACCAGCTCCAGACGACAGGTCTCTGGAAACACCATATATTTT
j_gene: TRBJ1-3
v_gene: TRBV15
abundance: .
d_gene: .

CDR3aa: CASSLVSGGNSYEQYF
CDR3nt: TGTGCCAGCAGCTTAGTTTCTGGCGGGAACTCCTACGAGCAGTACTTC
j_gene: TRBJ2-7
v_gene: TRBV7-2
abundance: few
d_gene: .

CDR3aa: CASSEASGASYEQYF
CDR3nt: TGTGCCAGTAGTGAGGCTAGCGGGGCCAGCTACGAGCAGTACTTC
j_gene: TRBJ2-7
v_gene: TRBV19
abundance: .
d_gene: TRBD2

CDR3aa: CASSFSSGGAAYNEQFF
CDR3nt: TGTGCCAGCAGCTTCTCTTCTGGGGGGGCCGCCTACAATGAGCAGTTCTTC
j_gene: TRBJ2-1
v_gene: TRBV7-8
abundance: .
d_gene: .

CDR3aa: CASSFQLISVERYF
CDR3nt: TGTGCCAGCAGCTTTCAACTTATCTCCGTCGAGCGGTACTTC
j_gene: TRBJ2-7
v_gene: TRBV7-2
abundance: .
d_gene: .

CDR3aa: CASNRDRGTEAFF
CDR3nt: TGTGCCAGTAATAGGGATAGGGGAACTGAAGCTTTCTTT
j_gene: TRBJ1-1
v_gene: TRBV19
abundance: .
d_gene: .

CDR3aa: CASSSGTLKTQYF
CDR3nt: TGTGCCAGCAGCTCCGGGACGTTGAAGACCCAGTACTTC
j_gene: TRBJ2-5
v_gene: TRBV7-3
abundance: once
d_gene: .

CDR3aa: CSVATGSYEQYF
CDR3nt: TGCAGCGTTGCGACAGGGTCCTACGAGCAGTACTTC
j_gene: TRBJ2-7
v_gene: TRBV29-1
abundance: once
d_gene: TRBD1

CDR3aa: CASSSQGGIQYF
CDR3nt: TGTGCCAGCAGCTCCCAGGGAGGCATTCAGTACTTC
j_gene: TRBJ2-4
v_gene: TRBV7-9
abundance: .
d_gene: .

CDR3aa: CAISESDSRETQYF
CDR3nt: TGTGCCATCAGTGAGTCAGACTCACGAGAGACCCAGTACTTC
j_gene: TRBJ2-5
v_gene: TRBV10-3
abundance: .
d_gene: .

CDR3aa: CASGLAATYGYTF
CDR3nt: TGTGCTAGTGGTTTGGCAGCGACCTATGGCTACACCTTC
j_gene: TRBJ1-2
v_gene: TRBV12-5
abundance: .
d_gene: .

CDR3aa: CASSYRAGGPSTGELFF
CDR3nt: TGTGCCAGCAGTTACCGAGCGGGGGGGCCGAGCACCGGGGAGCTGTTTTTT
j_gene: TRBJ2-2
v_gene: TRBV6-6
abundance: few
d_gene: TRBD2

CDR3aa: CSTTGSGGDTQYF
CDR3nt: TGCAGTACTACTGGGAGCGGGGGAGATACGCAGTATTTT
j_gene: TRBJ2-3
v_gene: TRBV20-1
abundance: few
d_gene: TRBD2

CDR3aa: CSALTTGTHTF
CDR3nt: TGCAGTGCTTTAACAACCGGGACACACACGTTC
j_gene: TRBJ2-1
v_gene: TRBV20-1
abundance: .
d_gene: .

CDR3aa: CSATRRRGGTGELFF
CDR3nt: TGCAGTGCGACAAGGCGTAGGGGAGGCACCGGGGAGCTGTTTTTT
j_gene: TRBJ2-2
v_gene: TRBV20-1
abundance: .
d_gene: .

CDR3aa: CASSLTGTEGYTF
CDR3nt: TGTGCCAGCAGCCTAACGGGGACGGAGGGCTACACCTTC
j_gene: TRBJ1-2
v_gene: TRBV7-3
abundance: .
d_gene: .

CDR3aa: CASSADSGNTIYF
CDR3nt: TGTGCCAGCAGCGCCGATTCTGGAAACACCATATATTTT
j_gene: TRBJ1-3
v_gene: TRBV5-6
abundance: .
d_gene: .

CDR3aa: CASSRQGGVALSYEQYF
CDR3nt: TGCGCCAGCAGCCGTCAAGGCGGGGTGGCCTTGTCCTACGAGCAGTACTTC
j_gene: TRBJ2-7
v_gene: TRBV5-1
abundance: many
d_gene: .

CDR3aa: CASSMDRDGSYEQYF
CDR3nt: TGTGCCAGCAGTATGGACAGGGATGGCTCCTACGAGCAGTACTTC
j_gene: TRBJ2-7
v_gene: TRBV2
abundance: .
d_gene: TRBD1

CDR3aa: CSAAMGDRGGSYTF
CDR3nt: TGCAGCGCTGCTATGGGGGACAGGGGAGGTAGCTACACCTTC
j_gene: TRBJ1-2
v_gene: TRBV29-1
abundance: .
d_gene: TRBD1